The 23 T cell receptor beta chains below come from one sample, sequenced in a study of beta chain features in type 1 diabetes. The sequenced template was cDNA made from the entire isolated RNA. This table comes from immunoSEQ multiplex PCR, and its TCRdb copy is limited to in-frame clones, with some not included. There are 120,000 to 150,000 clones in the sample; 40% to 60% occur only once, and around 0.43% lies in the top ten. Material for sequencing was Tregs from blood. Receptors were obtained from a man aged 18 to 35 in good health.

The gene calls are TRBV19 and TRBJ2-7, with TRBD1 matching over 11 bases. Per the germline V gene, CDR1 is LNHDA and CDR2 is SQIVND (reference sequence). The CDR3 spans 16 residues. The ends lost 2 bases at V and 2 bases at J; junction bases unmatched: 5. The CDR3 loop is CASSILPGQGAYEQYF. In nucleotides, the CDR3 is TGTGCCAGTAGTATACTACCGGGACAGGGGGCCTACGAGCAGTACTTC.

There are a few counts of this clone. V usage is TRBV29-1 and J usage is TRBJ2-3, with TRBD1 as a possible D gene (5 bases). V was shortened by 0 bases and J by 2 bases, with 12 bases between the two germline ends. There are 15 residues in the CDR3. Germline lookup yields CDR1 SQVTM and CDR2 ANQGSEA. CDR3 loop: CSVEDWVGPTDTQYF. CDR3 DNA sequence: TGCAGCGTTGAAGATTGGGTGGGGCCCACAGATACGCAGTATTTT.

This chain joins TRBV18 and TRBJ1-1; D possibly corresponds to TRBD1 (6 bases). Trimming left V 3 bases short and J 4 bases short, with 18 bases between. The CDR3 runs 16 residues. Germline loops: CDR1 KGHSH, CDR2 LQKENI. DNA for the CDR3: TGTGCCAGCTCACCGGCCAACACAGGGTACGGCACTGAAGCTTTCTTT. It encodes CASSPANTGYGTEAFF.

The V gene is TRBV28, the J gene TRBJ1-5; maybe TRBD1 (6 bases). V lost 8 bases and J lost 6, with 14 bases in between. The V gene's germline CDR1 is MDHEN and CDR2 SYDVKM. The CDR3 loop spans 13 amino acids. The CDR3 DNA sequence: TGTGCCAGCCTAGGGGGGGGCGGTCAGCCCCAGCATTTT. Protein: CASLGGGGQPQHF.

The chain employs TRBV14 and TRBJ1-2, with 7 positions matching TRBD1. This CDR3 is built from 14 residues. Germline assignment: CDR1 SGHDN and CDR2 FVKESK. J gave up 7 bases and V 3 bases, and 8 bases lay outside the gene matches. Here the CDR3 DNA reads TGTGCCAGCAGCCAGGTTTCCGGGACAGTTGGCTACACCTTC. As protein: CASSQVSGTVGYTF.

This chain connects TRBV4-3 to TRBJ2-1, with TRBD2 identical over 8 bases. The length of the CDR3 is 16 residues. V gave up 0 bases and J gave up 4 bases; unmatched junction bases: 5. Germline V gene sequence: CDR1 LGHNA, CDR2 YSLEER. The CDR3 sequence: CASSQDLAGLYNEQFF. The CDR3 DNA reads TGCGCCAGCAGCCAAGATCTAGCGGGCCTTTACAATGAGCAGTTCTTC.

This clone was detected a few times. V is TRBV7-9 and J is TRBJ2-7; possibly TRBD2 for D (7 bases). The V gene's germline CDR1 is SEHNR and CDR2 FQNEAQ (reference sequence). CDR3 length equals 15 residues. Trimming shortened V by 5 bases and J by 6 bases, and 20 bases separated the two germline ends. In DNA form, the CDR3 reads TGTGCCAGCAGCACCGGGAACAGGCGGGGGCTCGAGCAGTACTTC. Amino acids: CASSTGNRRGLEQYF.

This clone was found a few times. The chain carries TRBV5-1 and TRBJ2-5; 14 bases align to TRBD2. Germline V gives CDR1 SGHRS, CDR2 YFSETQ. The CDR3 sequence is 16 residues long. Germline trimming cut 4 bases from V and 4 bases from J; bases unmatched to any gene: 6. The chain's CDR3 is CASSPGLAGGLETQYF. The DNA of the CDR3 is TGCGCCAGCAGCCCCGGACTAGCGGGGGGACTAGAGACCCAGTACTTC.

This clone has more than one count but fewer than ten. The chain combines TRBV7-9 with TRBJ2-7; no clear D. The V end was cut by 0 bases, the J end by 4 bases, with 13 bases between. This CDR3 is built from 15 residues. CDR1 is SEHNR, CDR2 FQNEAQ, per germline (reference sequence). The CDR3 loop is CASSLAGAVEYEQYF. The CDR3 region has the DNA TGTGCCAGCAGCTTAGCGGGTGCGGTAGAGTACGAGCAGTACTTC.

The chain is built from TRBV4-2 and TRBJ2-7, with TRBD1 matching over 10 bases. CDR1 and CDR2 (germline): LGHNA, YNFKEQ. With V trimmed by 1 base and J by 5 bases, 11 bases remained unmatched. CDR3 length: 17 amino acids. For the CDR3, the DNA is TGTGCCAGCAGCCAAGCTCGTAAGGGACAGGGGAGCGACGAGCAGTACTTC. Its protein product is CASSQARKGQGSDEQYF.

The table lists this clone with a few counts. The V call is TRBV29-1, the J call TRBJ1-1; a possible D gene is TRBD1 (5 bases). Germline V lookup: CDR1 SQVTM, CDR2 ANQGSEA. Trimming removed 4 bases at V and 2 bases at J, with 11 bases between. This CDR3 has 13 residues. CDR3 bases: TGCAGCGTTGTGGGCAGGGCTAACACTGAAGCTTTCTTT. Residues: CSVVGRANTEAFF.

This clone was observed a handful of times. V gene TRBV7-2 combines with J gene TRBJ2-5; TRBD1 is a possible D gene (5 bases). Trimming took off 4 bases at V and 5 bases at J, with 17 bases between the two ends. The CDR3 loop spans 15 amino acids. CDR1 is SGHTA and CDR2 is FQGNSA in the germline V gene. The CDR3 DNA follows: TGTGCCAGCAGCTCCGCTGGGGTCTCAGGGGAGACCCAGTACTTC. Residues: CASSSAGVSGETQYF.

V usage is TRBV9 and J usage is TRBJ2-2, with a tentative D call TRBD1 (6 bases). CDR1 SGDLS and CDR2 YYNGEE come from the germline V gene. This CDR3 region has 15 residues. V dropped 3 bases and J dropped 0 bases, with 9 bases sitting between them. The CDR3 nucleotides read TGTGCCAGCAGCGCTAACAGGGCGAACACCGGGGAGCTGTTTTTT. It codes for CASSANRANTGELFF.

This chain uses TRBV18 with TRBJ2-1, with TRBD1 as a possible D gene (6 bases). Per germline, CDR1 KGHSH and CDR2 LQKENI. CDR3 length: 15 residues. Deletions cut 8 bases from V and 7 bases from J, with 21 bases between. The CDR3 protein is CASNPPNRDSNEQFF. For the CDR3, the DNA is TGTGCCAGCAACCCCCCTAACAGGGATAGTAATGAGCAGTTCTTC.

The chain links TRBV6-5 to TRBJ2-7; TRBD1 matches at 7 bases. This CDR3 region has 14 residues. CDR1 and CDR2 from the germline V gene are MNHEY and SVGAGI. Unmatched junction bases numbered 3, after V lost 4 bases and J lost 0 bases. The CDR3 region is CASSLQGISYEQYF. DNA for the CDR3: TGTGCCAGCAGTTTACAGGGGATCTCCTACGAGCAGTACTTC.

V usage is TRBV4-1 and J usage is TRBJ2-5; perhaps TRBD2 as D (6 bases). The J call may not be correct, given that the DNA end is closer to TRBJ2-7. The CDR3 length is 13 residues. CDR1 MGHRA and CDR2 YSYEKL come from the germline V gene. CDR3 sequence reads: CASSPRGLREQYF. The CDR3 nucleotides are TGCGCCAGCAGCCCGCGGGGACTCCGCGAGCAGTACTTC.

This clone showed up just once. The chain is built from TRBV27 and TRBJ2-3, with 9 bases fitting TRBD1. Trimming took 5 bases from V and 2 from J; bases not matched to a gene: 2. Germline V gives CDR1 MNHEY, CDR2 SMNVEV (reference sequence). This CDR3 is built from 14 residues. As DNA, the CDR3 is TGTGCCAGCAGTCAACAGGGGGCCACAGATACGCAGTATTTT. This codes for CASSQQGATDTQYF.

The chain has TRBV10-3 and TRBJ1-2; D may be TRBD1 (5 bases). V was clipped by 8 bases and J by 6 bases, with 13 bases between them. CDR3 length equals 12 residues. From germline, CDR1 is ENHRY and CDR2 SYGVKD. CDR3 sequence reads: CAIRRGDHGYTF. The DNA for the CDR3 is TGTGCCATCCGGAGGGGAGACCATGGCTACACCTTC.

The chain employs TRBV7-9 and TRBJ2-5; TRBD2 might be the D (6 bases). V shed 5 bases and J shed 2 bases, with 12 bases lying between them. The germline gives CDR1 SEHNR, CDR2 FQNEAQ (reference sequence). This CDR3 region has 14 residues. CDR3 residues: CASSPIRGQETQYF. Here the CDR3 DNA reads TGTGCCAGCAGCCCGATTCGGGGGCAAGAGACCCAGTACTTC.

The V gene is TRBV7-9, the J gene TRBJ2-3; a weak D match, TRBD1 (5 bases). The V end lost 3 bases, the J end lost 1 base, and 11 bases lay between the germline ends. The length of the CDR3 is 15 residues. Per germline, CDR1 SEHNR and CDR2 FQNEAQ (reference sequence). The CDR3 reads CASSLQGPGTDTQYF. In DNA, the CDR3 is TGTGCCAGCAGCTTGCAGGGCCCAGGCACAGATACGCAGTATTTT.

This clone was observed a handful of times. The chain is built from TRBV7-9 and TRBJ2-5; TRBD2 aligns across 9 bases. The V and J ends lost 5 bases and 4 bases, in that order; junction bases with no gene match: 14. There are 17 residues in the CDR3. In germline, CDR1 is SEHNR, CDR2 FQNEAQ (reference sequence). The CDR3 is CASSPYLLSGSSETQYF. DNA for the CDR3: TGTGCCAGCAGCCCTTATCTTCTTAGCGGGAGTTCAGAGACCCAGTACTTC.

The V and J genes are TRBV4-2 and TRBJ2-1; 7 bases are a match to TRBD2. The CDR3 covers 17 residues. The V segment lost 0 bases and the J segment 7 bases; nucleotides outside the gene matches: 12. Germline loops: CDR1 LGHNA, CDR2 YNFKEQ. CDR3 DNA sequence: TGTGCCAGCAGCCAAGATCGCACGAGCGGGGTGCGAAATGAGCAGTTCTTC. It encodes CASSQDRTSGVRNEQFF.

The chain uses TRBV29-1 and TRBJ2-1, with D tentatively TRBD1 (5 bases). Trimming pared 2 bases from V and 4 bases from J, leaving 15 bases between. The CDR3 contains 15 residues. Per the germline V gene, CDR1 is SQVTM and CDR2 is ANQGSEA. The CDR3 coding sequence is TGCAGCGTTGAATTGTTTTATCAGGGTTACAATGAGCAGTTCTTC. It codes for CSVELFYQGYNEQFF.